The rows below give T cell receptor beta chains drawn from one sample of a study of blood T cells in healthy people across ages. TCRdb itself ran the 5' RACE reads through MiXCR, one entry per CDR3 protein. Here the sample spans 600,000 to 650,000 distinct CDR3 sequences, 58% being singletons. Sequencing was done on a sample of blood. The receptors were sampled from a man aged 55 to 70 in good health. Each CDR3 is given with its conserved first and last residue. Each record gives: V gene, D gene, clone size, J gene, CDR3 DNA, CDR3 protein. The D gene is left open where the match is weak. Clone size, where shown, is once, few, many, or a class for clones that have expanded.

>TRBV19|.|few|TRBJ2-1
TGTGCCAGTAGGAACACAGGGAACAATGAGCAGTTCTTC
CASRNTGNNEQFF
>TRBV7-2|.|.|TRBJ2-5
TGTGCCAGCAGCTGGGAAACCCGCTCCTACGAGCGGTACTTC
CASSWETRSYERYF
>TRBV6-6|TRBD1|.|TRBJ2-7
TGTGCCAGCGACGACAGGGGCAGCGAGCAGTACTTC
CASDDRGSEQYF
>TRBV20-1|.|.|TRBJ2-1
TGCAGTGCCCGCCCGAGCGGGTCCTACAATGAGCAGTTCTTC
CSARPSGSYNEQFF
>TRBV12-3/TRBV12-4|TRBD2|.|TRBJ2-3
TGTGCCAGCAGTTTATGGGGACTAGCGGGGGGCCGAGACACAGATACGCAGTATTTT
CASSLWGLAGGRDTDTQYF
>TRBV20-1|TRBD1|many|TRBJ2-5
TGCAGTGCTAGAGGGACAGGGGGCGAGGTCCAGTACTTC
CSARGTGGEVQYF
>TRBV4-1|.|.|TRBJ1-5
TGCGCCAGCAGCCAAGTTGACCAGCCATCAGGTCAGCCCCAGCATTTT
CASSQVDQPSGQPQHF
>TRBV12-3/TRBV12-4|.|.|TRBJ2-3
TGTGCCAGCAGCCCTGGACTAACTTCAGATACGCAGTATTTT
CASSPGLTSDTQYF
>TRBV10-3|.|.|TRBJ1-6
TGTGCCATCAGTGAGCGGGAAAGCTCCTATAATTCACCCCTCCACTTT
CAISERESSYNSPLHF
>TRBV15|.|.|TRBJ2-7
TGTGCCACCAGCAGAGATCGAGGCAGTCGTGAGCAGTACTTC
CATSRDRGSREQYF
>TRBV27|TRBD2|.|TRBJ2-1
TGTGCCAGCAGTATTCGGACTAGCGGTCGCGGGAATGAGCAGTTCTTC
CASSIRTSGRGNEQFF